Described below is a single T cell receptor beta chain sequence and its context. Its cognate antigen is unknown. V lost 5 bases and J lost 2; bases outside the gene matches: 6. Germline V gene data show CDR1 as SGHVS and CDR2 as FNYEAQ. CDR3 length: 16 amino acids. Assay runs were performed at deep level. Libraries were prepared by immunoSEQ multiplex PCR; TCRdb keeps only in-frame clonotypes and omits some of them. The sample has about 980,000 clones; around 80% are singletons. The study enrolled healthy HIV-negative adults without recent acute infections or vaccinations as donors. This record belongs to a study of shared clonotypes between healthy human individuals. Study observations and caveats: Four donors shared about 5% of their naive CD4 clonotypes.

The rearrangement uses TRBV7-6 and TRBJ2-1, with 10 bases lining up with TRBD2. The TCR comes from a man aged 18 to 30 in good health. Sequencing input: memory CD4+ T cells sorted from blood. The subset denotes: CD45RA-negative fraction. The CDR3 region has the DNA TGTGCCAGCAGCCCCCGGGGGACTAGCGCCTACAATGAGCAGTTCTTC. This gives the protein CASSPRGTSAYNEQFF.